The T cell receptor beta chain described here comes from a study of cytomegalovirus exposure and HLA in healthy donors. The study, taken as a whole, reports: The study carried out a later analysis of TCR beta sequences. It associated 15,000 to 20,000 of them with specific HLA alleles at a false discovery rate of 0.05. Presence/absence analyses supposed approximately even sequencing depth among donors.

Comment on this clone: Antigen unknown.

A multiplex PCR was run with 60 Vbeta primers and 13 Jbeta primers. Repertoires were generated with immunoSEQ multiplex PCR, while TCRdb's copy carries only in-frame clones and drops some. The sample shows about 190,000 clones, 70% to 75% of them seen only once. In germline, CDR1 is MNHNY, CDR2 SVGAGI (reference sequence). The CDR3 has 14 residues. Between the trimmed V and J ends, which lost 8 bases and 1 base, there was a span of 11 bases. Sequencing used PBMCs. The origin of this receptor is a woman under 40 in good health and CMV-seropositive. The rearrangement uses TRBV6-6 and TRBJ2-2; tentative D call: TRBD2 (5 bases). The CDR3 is CASRKDLNTGELFF. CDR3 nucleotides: TGTGCCAGCCGGAAGGACTTGAACACCGGGGAGCTGTTTTTT.